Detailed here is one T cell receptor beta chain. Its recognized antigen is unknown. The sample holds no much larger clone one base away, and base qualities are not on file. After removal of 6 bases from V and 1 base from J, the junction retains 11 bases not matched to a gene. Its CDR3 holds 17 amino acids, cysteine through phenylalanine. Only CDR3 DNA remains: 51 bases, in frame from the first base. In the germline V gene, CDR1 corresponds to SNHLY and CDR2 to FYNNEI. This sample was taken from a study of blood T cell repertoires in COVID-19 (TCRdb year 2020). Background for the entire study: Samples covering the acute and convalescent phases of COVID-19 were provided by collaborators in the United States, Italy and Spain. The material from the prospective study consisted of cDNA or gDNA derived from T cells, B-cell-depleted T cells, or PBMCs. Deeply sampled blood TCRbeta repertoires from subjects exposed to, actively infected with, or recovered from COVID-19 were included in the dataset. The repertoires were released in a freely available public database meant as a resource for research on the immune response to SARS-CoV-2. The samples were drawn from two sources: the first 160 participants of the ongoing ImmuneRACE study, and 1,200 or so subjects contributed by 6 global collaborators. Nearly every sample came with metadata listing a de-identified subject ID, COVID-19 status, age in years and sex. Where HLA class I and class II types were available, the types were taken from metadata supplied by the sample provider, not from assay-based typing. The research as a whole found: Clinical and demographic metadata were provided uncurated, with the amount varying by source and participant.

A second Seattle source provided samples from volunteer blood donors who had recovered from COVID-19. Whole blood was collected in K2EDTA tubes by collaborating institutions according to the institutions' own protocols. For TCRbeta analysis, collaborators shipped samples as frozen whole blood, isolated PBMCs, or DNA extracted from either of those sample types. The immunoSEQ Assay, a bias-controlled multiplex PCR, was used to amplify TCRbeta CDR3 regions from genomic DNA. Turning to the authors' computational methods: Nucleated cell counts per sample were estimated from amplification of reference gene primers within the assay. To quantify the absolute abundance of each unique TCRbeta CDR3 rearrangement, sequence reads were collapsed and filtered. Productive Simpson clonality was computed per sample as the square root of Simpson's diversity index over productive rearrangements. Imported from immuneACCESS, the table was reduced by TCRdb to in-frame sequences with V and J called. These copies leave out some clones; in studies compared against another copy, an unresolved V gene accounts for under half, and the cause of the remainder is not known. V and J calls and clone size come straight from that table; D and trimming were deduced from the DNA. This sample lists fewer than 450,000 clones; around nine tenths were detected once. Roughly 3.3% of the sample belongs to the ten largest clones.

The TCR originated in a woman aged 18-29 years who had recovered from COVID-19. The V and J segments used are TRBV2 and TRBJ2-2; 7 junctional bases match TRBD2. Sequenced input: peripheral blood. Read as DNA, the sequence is TGTGCCAGCAGCCACGGACTGGTAGCGGGGAACACCGGGGAGCTGTTTTTT. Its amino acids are CASSHGLVAGNTGELFF.